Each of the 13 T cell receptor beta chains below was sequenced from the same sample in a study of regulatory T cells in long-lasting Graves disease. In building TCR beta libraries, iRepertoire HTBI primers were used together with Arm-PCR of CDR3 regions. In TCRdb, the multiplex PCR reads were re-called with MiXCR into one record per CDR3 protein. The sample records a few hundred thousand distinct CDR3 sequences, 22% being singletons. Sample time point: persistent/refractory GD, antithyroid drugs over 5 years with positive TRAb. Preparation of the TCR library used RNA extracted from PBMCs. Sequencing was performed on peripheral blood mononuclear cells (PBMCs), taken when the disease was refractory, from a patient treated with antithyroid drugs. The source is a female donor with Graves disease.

The CDR3 loop reads CAISDTKGGPYEQYF. Here the CDR3 DNA reads TGTGCCATCAGTGATACGAAAGGGGGCCCCTACGAGCAGTACTTC. This chain uses TRBV10-3 with TRBJ2-7, with 7 bases fitting TRBD1. Trimming at V came to 3 bases and at J to 2 bases, leaving 7 bases not matched to a gene. This CDR3 region has 15 residues. Germline V gene data show CDR1 as ENHRY and CDR2 as SYGVKD.

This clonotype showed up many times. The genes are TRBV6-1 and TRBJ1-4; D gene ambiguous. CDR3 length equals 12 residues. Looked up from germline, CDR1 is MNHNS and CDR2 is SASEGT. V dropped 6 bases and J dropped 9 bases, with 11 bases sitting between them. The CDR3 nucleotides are TGTGCCAGCAGCCCCGGACGGAAAAAACTGTTTTTT. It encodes CASSPGRKKLFF.

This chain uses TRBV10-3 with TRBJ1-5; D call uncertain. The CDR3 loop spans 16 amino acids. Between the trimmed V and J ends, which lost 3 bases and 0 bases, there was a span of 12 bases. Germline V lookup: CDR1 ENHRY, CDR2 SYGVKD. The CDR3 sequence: CAISDFGRSSNQPQHF. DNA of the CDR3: TGTGCCATCAGTGACTTCGGCAGGAGTAGCAATCAGCCCCAGCATTTT.

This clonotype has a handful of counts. CDR3 bases: TGTGCCAGCAGTTACGGGTTTAAGAACACTGAAGCTTTCTTT. Protein sequence: CASSYGFKNTEAFF. This chain links TRBV6-2 or TRBV6-3 with TRBJ1-1, with D hard to call. The V end lost 2 bases, the J end lost 1 base, and 8 bases lay between the germline ends. Germline CDR1 MNHEY, CDR2 SVGEGT. The CDR3 has 14 residues.

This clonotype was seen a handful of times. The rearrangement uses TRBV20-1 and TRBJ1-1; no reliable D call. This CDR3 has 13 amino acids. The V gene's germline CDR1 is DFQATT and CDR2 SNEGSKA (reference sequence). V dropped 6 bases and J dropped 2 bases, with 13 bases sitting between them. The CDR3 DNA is TGCAGTGCCAGGAAAGACACCAACACTGAAGCTTTCTTT. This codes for CSARKDTNTEAFF.

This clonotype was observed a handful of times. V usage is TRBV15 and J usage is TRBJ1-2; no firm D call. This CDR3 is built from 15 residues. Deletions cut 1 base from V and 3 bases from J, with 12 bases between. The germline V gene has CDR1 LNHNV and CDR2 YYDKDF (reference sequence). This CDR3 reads CATSRAGVRYYGYTF. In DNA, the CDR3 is TGTGCCACCAGCAGAGCGGGAGTACGCTACTATGGCTACACCTTC.

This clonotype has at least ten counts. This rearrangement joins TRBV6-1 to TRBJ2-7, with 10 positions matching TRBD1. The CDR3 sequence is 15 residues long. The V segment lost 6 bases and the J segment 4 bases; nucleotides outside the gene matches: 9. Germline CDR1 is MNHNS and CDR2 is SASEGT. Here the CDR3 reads CASRSAGQGSYEQYF. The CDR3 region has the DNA TGTGCCAGCAGGTCCGCGGGACAGGGGTCTTACGAGCAGTACTTC.

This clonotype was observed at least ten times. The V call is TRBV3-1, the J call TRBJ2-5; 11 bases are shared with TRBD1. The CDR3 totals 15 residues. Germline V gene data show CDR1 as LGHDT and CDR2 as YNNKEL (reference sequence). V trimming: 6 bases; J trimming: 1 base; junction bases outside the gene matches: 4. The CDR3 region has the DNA TGTGCCAGCAGTTCCGGGACAGGGGGCCAAGAGACCCAGTACTTC. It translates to CASSSGTGGQETQYF.

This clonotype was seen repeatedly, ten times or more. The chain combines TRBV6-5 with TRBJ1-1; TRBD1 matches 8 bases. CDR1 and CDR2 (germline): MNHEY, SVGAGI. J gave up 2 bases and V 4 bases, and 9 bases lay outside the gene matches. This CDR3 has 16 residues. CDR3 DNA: TGTGCCAGCAGTTCCAAAGCGGACAGGGAAAACACTGAAGCTTTCTTT. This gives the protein CASSSKADRENTEAFF.

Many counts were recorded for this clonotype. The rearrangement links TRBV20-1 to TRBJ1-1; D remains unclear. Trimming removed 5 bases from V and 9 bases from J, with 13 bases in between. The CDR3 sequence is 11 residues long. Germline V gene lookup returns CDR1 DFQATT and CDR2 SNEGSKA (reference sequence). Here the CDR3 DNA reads TGCAGTGCTCCCGGGTCTTGGAAAGCTTTCTTT. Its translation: CSAPGSWKAFF.

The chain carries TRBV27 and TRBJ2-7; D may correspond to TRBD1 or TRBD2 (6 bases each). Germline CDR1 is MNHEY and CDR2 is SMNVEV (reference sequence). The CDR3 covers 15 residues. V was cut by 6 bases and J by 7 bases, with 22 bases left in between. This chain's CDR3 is CASSSWGGGGEEQYF. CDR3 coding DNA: TGTGCCAGCAGCTCTTGGGGCGGAGGGGGAGAGGAGCAGTACTTC.

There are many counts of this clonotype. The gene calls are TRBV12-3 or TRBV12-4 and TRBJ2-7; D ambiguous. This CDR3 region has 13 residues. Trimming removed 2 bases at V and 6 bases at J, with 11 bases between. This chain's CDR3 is CASSLLLLGEQYF. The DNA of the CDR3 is TGTGCCAGCAGTTTACTTCTCCTTGGCGAGCAGTACTTC.

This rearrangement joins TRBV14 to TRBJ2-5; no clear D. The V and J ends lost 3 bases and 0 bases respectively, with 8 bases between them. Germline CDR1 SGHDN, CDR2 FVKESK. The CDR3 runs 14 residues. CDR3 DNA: TGTGCCAGCAGCCAGACACTGTACCAAGAGACCCAGTACTTC. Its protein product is CASSQTLYQETQYF.